Below are 8 T cell receptor beta chains sequenced from a single sample in a study of neurological immune-mediated disorders. TCRdb independently ran MiXCR on the 5' RACE reads; one entry per CDR3 protein. The sample contains over 35,000 distinct CDR3 sequences, roughly 4% of which appear only once. The sequenced sample consisted of PBMCs. The source of these receptors is a woman aged 60-75 years with multiple sclerosis.

This clonotype was observed many times. This chain links TRBV28 with TRBJ2-5; D call uncertain. Germline V gives CDR1 MDHEN, CDR2 SYDVKM. This CDR3 is 13 amino acids long. Trimming took 11 bases from V and 5 from J, leaving 18 bases between them. CDR3 bases: TGTGCCGCTACGATAGAAGGGTCGGAGACCCAGTACTTC. Its translation is CAATIEGSETQYF.

This clonotype was counted at least ten times. The chain has TRBV10-1 and TRBJ2-7, with TRBD1 as a possible D gene (6 bases). The ends were cut back, 5 bases at V and 6 bases at J, with 14 bases in the middle. Germline V gene data show CDR1 as WNHNN and CDR2 as SYGVQD (reference sequence). There are 13 residues in the CDR3. The CDR3 sequence is CASSRQSRGEQYF. The DNA of the CDR3 is TGCGCCAGCAGTCGCCAGTCCAGGGGCGAGCAGTACTTC.

This clonotype was seen many times. V and J are TRBV4-3 and TRBJ2-7; the D gene is possibly TRBD2 (6 bases). V shed 1 base and J shed 2 bases, with 12 bases lying between them. Germline CDR1 is LGHNA and CDR2 is YSLEER. The CDR3 is 15 residues long. For the CDR3, the DNA is TGCGCCAGCAGCCAAGGCGTAGCGGCTACCTACGAGCAGTACGTC. Residues: CASSQGVAATYEQYV.

This clonotype was seen ten or more times. The chain couples TRBV6-2 or TRBV6-3 to TRBJ1-5, with D maybe TRBD1 (5 bases). The CDR3 is made up of 14 amino acids. V was trimmed by 6 bases and J by 0 bases, leaving 9 bases between them. CDR1 is MNHEY, CDR2 SVGEGT, per germline. The CDR3 DNA reads TGTGCCAGCAGCCGACAGTATAGCAATCAGCCCCAGCATTTT. Protein sequence: CASSRQYSNQPQHF.

J is TRBJ1-2 and V is TRBV5-1; D is uncertain. Trimming removed 1 base from V and 6 bases from J, with 13 bases in between. The CDR3 runs 14 residues. Germline-derived CDR1 and CDR2 are SGHRS and YFSETQ. The CDR3 DNA reads as TGCGCCAGCAGCTTGAGTCCAGGCACCGATGGCTACACCTTC. It encodes CASSLSPGTDGYTF.

There are many counts of this clonotype. The junction differs from germline at one of its ends, possibly a read error. The V and J genes are TRBV5-1 and TRBJ1-5; 7 nucleotides line up with TRBD1. CDR1 and CDR2 (germline): SGHRS, YFSETQ. The CDR3 loop spans 15 amino acids. The CDR3 sequence is CASSLPGQRLGPQNF. In nucleotides, the CDR3 is TGCGCCAGCAGCTTACCGGGACAGCGGTTAGGGCCCCAGAATTTT.

This clonotype occurred many times. The CDR3 coding sequence is TGTGCCAGCAGTTACTCTACAGGGTTCGGCACTGAAGCTTTCTTT. As protein: CASSYSTGFGTEAFF. The chain recombines TRBV6-5 with TRBJ1-1; weak D call: TRBD1 (6 bases). There are 15 residues in the CDR3. V lost 0 bases, J lost 4 bases, and 12 bases lay in between. Germline assignment: CDR1 MNHEY and CDR2 SVGAGI.

In this sample, this clonotype turned up many times. The chain combines TRBV6-2 or TRBV6-3 with TRBJ1-5, with no clear D. From germline, CDR1 is MNHEY and CDR2 SVGEGT. V was cut by 5 bases and J by 4 bases, with 6 bases left in between. CDR3 length equals 12 residues. The CDR3 loop is CASSEGNQPQHF. In DNA form, the CDR3 reads TGTGCCAGCAGTGAAGGGAATCAGCCCCAGCATTTT.